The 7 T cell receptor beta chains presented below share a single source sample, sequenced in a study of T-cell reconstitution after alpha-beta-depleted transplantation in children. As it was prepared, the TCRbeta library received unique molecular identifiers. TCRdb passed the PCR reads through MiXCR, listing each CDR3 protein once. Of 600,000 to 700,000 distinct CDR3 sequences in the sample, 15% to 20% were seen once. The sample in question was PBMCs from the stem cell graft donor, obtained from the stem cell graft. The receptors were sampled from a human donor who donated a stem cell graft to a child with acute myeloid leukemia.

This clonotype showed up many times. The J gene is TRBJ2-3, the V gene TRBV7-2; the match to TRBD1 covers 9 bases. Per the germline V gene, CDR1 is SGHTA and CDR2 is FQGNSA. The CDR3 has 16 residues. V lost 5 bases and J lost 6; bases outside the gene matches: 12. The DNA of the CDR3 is TGTGCCAGCAGCAAGGTCCCGGGACAGGGAATGGATACGCAGTATTTT. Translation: CASSKVPGQGMDTQYF.

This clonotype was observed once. The CDR3 sequence is CASSLYFTEAFF. CDR3 DNA sequence: TGTGCCAGCAGCTTATATTTTACTGAAGCTTTCTTT. The V gene is TRBV7-9, the J gene TRBJ1-1; D remains ambiguous. V gave up 2 bases and J gave up 5 bases, with 6 bases separating them. This CDR3 contains 12 residues. In germline, CDR1 is SEHNR, CDR2 FQNEAQ (reference sequence).

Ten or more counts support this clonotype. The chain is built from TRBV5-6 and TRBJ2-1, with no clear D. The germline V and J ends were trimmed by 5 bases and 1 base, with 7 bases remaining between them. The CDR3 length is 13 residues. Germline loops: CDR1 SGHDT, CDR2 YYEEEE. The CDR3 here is CASRGLSYNEQFF. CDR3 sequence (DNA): TGTGCCAGCAGGGGCCTTTCCTACAATGAGCAGTTCTTC.

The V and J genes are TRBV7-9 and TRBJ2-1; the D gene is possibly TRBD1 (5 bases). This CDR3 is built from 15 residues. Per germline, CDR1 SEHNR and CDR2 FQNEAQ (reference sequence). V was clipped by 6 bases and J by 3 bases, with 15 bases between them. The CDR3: CASSLGRVGYNEQFF. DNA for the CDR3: TGTGCCAGCAGTCTAGGCAGGGTTGGCTACAATGAGCAGTTCTTC.

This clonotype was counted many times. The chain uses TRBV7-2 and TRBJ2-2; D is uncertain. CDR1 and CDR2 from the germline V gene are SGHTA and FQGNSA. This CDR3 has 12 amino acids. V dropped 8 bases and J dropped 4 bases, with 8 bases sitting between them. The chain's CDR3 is CASFGSTGELFF. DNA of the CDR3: TGTGCCAGCTTCGGTTCCACCGGGGAGCTGTTTTTT.

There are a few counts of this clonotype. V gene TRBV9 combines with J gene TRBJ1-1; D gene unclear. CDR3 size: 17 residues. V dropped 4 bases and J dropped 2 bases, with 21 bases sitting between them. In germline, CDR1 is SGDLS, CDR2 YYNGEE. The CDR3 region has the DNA TGTGCCAGCAGCCCCCAAGGTCACAGTGGCTCCAACACTGAAGCTTTCTTT. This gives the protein CASSPQGHSGSNTEAFF.

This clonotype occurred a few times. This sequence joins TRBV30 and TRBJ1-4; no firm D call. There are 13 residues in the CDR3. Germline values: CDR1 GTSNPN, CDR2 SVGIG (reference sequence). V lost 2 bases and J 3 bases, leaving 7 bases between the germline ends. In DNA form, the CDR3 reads TGTGCCTGGAGTCCGTCGGCTAATGAAAAACTGTTTTTT. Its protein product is CAWSPSANEKLFF.